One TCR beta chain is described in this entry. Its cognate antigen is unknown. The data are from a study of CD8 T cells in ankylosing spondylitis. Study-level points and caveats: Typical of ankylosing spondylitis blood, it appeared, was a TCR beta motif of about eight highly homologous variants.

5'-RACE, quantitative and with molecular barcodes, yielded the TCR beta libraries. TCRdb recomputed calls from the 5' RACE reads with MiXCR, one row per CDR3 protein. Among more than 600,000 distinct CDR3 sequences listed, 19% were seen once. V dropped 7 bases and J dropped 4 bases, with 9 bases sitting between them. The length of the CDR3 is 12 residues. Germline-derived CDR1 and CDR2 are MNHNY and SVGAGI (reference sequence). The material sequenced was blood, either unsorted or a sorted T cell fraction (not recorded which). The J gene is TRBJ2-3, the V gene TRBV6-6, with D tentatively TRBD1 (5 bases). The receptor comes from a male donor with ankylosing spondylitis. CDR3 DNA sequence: TGTGCCAGCACAGGGTTTGCAGATACGCAGTATTTT. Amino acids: CASTGFADTQYF.